This T cell receptor (beta chain) is from a study of blood T cell repertoires in COVID-19. Study information: Whether acute or convalescent, the COVID-19 samples came from the United States, Italy and Spain. The analysed material was cDNA or gDNA that came from T cells, B-cell-depleted T cells, or PBMCs.

The germline CDR1 and CDR2 sequences are SGHAT and FQNNGV. The CDR3 runs to 14 residues. The ends lost 6 bases at V and 4 bases at J; junction bases unmatched: 6. Per the original methods: For nucleated cells, counts were estimated from reference gene primer amplification. Data came from immunoSEQ multiplex PCR; TCRdb stores just in-frame clones and leaves some out. V and J calls and clone size come straight from that table; D and trimming were deduced from the DNA. The sample contains 100,000 to 150,000 clones, about 89% of which appear only once. The sequencing sample was made of peripheral blood. The chain has TRBV11-2 and TRBJ1-5; 7 bases line up with TRBD1. This clonotype originated in a man in his fifties with active or convalescent COVID-19. DNA of the CDR3: TGTGCCAGCAGTCCGACAGGGAGTAATCAGCCCCAGCATTTT. The encoded protein is CASSPTGSNQPQHF. The full variable domain, its missing parts supplied by reference TRBV11-2 and TRBJ1-5, is EAGVAQSPRYKIIEKRQSVAFWCNPISGHATLYWYQQILGQGPKLLIQFQNNGVVDDSQLPKDRFSAERLKGVDSTLKIQPAKLEDSAVYLCASSPTGSNQPQHFGDGTRLSIL.